The clone carrying this T cell receptor beta chain was counted once. This record comes from a study of blood T cell repertoires in COVID-19. Study as a whole: In each case, the material was cDNA or gDNA derived from T cells, B-cell-depleted T cells, or PBMCs.

Participants, 18 to 89 years old, spanned 25 or so US areas. Cohort assignment relied on participant-reported clinical history. Recovered status in Cohort 3 required two negative PCRs, clearance, or symptom resolution. Assay used: immunoSEQ multiplex PCR; TCRdb lists only in-frame clones, some missing. The sample lists about 430,000 clones, 80% to 90% occurring once. Germline lookup yields CDR1 MGHRA and CDR2 YSYEKL. Trimming took 0 bases from V and 9 from J, leaving 12 bases between them. This CDR3 has 14 amino acids. V gene TRBV4-1 combines with J gene TRBJ1-5; TRBD1 is a possible D gene (5 bases). Sequenced input: PBMCs or T cells enriched from blood (not recorded which). The receptor was derived from a man aged 30-40 years who had recovered from COVID-19. The CDR3: CASSQDQGPGPQHF. Here the CDR3 DNA reads TGCGCCAGCAGCCAAGATCAGGGTCCCGGGCCCCAGCATTTT.